Listed here are 8 T cell receptor beta chains from one sample, sequenced in a study of blood T cell repertoires in COVID-19. The assay was immunoSEQ multiplex PCR, and TCRdb's table has in-frame clones only and misses some. The sample holds some 270,000 clones, about 89% seen once. The source material was PBMCs or T cells enriched from blood (not recorded which). The receptors shown here come from a woman between 40 and 50 years old who had recovered from COVID-19.

The gene calls are TRBV19 and TRBJ2-1, with D possibly being TRBD2 (6 bases). The germline V gene has CDR1 LNHDA and CDR2 SQIVND (reference sequence). The CDR3 is 14 amino acids. V shed 9 bases and J shed 6 bases, with 18 bases lying between them. CDR3 in DNA: TGTGCCAGCCGGGCAGGTACTAGCCCCAATGAGCAGTTCTTC. Its translation: CASRAGTSPNEQFF. Combining the CDR3 with reference TRBV19 and TRBJ2-1 gives the whole variable domain DGGITQSPKYLFRKEGQNVTLSCEQNLNHDAMYWYRQDPGQGLRLIYYSQIVNDFQKGDIAEGYSVSREKKESFPLTVTSAQKNPTAFYLCASRAGTSPNEQFFGPGTRLTVL.

J is TRBJ2-5 and V is TRBV5-4, with 8 bases matching TRBD1. Looked up from germline, CDR1 is SGHNT and CDR2 is YYREEE (reference sequence). CDR3 length: 15 residues. Trimming took 0 bases from V and 3 from J; bases not matched to a gene: 4. The CDR3 here is CASSLAGTGKETQYF. The CDR3, as DNA: TGTGCCAGCAGCTTGGCCGGGACAGGTAAAGAGACCCAGTACTTC.

This chain links TRBV7-8 with TRBJ1-2, with no clear D. Trimming stripped 0 bases from V and 1 base from J, with 9 bases between. Germline-derived CDR1 and CDR2 are SGHVS and FQNEAQ. The CDR3 consists of 15 residues. CDR3 DNA: TGTGCCAGCAGCTTAGCGGCCGCCCTTAACTATGGCTACACCTTC. It translates to CASSLAAALNYGYTF.

The CDR3 nucleotides read TGTGCCAGCAGTTACCGACAGGGGGGTAATTCACCCCTCCACTTT. Translating it yields CASSYRQGGNSPLHF. V and J are TRBV27 and TRBJ1-6; 9 bases are a match to TRBD1. Germline CDR1 and CDR2: MNHEY and SMNVEV (reference sequence). V shed 4 bases, J shed 6 bases, and the junction held 4 bases outside the gene matches. The CDR3 runs to 15 residues.

This clone has only one observation. The rearrangement joins TRBV2 to TRBJ2-3; tentatively, D is TRBD2 (6 bases). Germline loops: CDR1 SNHLY, CDR2 FYNNEI. The CDR3 is 13 amino acids. V lost 10 bases and J 3 bases, leaving 14 bases between the germline ends. CDR3: CATSRRGTDTQYF. DNA of the CDR3: TGTGCCACTTCGAGGCGGGGTACAGATACGCAGTATTTT.

The chain uses TRBV7-9 and TRBJ1-3, with 7 positions matching TRBD1. CDR3 length equals 15 residues. The germline CDR1 and CDR2 sequences are SEHNR and FQNEAQ (reference sequence). V lost 2 bases to trimming and J lost 2 bases; unmatched junction nucleotides: 3. CDR3 protein: CASSLRGQAGNTIYF. CDR3 sequence (DNA): TGTGCCAGCAGCTTAAGGGGGCAGGCTGGAAACACCATATATTTT.

CDR3 bases: TGTGCCAGCAGCTTAGCGGGGGGGGAAAACATTCAGTACTTC. Its translation: CASSLAGGENIQYF. The chain couples TRBV6-5 to TRBJ2-4, with 11 bases aligning to TRBD2. The CDR3 is made up of 14 amino acids. Germline V gives CDR1 MNHEY, CDR2 SVGAGI. The V gene end was trimmed by 6 bases and the J gene end by 5 bases; junction bases not matched to a gene: 3.

This clone occurred once. The genes are TRBV6-1 and TRBJ1-2; a possible D gene is TRBD1 (5 bases). Trimming removed 2 bases from V and 2 bases from J, with 12 bases in between. This CDR3 region has 15 residues. Germline-derived CDR1 and CDR2 are MNHNS and SASEGT. DNA for the CDR3: TGTGCCAGCAGTGAAAATTGGGGCCAGAACTATGGCTACACCTTC. Protein product: CASSENWGQNYGYTF.